This T cell receptor (beta chain) was captured in a study of OX40 agonist ivuxolimab in advanced cancers. For the study at large: In three patients, partial responses were observed, one with hepatocellular carcinoma and two with cutaneous melanoma. Study-level results: Dosing at 0.1 to 3.0 mg/kg was accompanied by clonal expansion of CD4+ and CD8+ blood T cells by week 6.

Comment on this clone: The antigen is not known. This sample also contains other DNA sequences that code for the same CDR3.

Germline CDR1 and CDR2: SGHKS and YYEKEE (reference sequence). The CDR3 has 15 residues. The trim removed 4 bases at V and 5 bases at J, leaving 6 bases unmatched. Generated by immunoSEQ multiplex PCR, the TCRdb table keeps only in-frame clones and is missing some. This table has about 61,000 clones, 80% to 90% appearing once. V and J are TRBV5-5 and TRBJ1-2, with 12 bases aligning to TRBD1. Material: CD4+ or CD8+ T cells sorted from blood, obtained in a trial of the OX40 agonist ivuxolimab. The TCR comes from an adult with an advanced solid tumor such as melanoma, head and neck, liver or kidney cancer. The CDR3, as DNA: TGTGCCAGCAGCCGGGGACAGGGGGCTGGGTATGGCTACACCTTC. It is translated as CASSRGQGAGYGYTF.